This T cell receptor beta chain was sequenced during a study of blood T cell repertoires in COVID-19. Study details: The study drew acute and convalescent COVID-19 samples from the United States, Italy and Spain.

This clone was detected only once. The CDR3 totals 11 residues. V was cut by 3 bases and J by 10 bases, with 9 bases left in between. The germline V gene has CDR1 KGHSH and CDR2 LQKENI. Only in-frame clones appear in the TCRdb table, and some are missing; sequencing was by immunoSEQ multiplex PCR. The sample contains approximately 300,000 clones, more than 85% of which appear only once. J is TRBJ1-1 and V is TRBV18; a weak D match, TRBD1 (6 bases). Sample: PBMCs or T cells enriched from blood (not recorded which). This TCR came from a woman under 40 who had been exposed to COVID-19. The CDR3 spells CASSPQGLAFF. DNA for the CDR3: TGTGCCAGCTCACCCCAGGGGTTAGCTTTCTTT.